Below, one T cell receptor beta chain is given with its context. The CDR3 totals 14 residues. Germline assignment: CDR1 MGHRA and CDR2 YSYEKL. Between the trimmed V and J ends, which lost 3 bases and 0 bases, there was a span of 9 bases. These data originate in a study of response to subunit inactivated influenza vaccine. TCRdb called the RT-PCR reads again in MiXCR, with one record for every CDR3 protein. The sample contains about 500,000 distinct CDR3 sequences, 16% of which appear only once. The specimen comprised CD4+ T cells sorted from PBMCs, sampled around 25 months after vaccination. The TCR comes from a man aged 45 to 75 who received an inactivated influenza vaccine. The chain uses TRBV4-1 and TRBJ2-7; D is unclear. CDR3 DNA sequence: TGCGCCAGCAGCCACATGGACGGCTCCTACGAGCAGTACTTC. Protein: CASSHMDGSYEQYF.